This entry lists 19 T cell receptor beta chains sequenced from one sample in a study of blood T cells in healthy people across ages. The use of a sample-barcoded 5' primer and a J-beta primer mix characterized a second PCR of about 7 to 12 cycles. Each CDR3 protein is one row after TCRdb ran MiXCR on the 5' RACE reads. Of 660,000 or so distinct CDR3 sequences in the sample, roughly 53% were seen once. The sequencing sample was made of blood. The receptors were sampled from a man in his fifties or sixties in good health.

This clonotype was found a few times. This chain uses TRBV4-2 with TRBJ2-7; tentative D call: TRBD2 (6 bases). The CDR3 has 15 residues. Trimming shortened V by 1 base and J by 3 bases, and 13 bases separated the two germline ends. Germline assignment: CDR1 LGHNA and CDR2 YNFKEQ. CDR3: CASSQVGASDYEQYF. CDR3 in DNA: TGTGCCAGCAGCCAAGTCGGGGCTAGCGACTACGAGCAGTACTTC.

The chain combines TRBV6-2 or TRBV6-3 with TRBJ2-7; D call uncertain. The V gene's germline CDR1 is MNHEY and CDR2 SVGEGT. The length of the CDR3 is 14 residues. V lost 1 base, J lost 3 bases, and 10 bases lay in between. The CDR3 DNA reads TGTGCCAGCAGTTACTGGGGAACGGACTACGAGCAGTACTTC. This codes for CASSYWGTDYEQYF.

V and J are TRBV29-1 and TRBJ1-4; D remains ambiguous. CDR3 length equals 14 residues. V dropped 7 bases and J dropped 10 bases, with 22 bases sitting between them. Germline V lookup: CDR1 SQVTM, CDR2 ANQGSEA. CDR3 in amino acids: CSARHVEPAGKLFF. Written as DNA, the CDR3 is TGCAGCGCCCGACACGTTGAACCAGCCGGAAAACTGTTTTTT.

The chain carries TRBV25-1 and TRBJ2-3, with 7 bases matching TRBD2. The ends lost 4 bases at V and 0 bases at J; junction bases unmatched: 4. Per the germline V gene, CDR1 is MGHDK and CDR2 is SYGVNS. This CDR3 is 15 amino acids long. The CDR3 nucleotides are TGTGCCAGCAGTGCCCCTAGCGGTAGCACAGATACGCAGTATTTT. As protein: CASSAPSGSTDTQYF.

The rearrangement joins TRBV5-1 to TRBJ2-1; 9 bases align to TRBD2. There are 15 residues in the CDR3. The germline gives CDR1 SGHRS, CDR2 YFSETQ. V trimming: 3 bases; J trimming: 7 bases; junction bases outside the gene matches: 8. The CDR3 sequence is CASSWALAGANEQFF. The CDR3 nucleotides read TGCGCCAGCAGCTGGGCGTTAGCGGGGGCGAATGAGCAGTTCTTC.

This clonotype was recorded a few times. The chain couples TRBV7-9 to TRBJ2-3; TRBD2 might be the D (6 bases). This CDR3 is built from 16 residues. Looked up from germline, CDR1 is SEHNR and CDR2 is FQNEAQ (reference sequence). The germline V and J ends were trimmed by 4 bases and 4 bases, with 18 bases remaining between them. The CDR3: CASSSLGRSYADTQYF. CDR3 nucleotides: TGTGCCAGCAGCTCCCTGGGGAGGTCCTATGCAGATACGCAGTATTTT.

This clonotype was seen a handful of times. The CDR3 bases are TGTGCCAGCAGCTTTAAAGTCGGGGTTGTGCCCCTCCACTTT. Protein product: CASSFKVGVVPLHF. V is TRBV7-9 and J is TRBJ1-6; D is uncertain. The CDR3 is 14 amino acids. Germline V gene lookup returns CDR1 SEHNR and CDR2 FQNEAQ (reference sequence). The V and J ends lost 3 bases and 13 bases respectively, with 16 bases between them.

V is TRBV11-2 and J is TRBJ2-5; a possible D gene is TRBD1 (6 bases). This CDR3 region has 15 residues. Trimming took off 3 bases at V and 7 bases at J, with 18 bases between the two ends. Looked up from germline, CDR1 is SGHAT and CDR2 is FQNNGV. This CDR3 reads CASSFPDPRGGTQYF. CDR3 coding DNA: TGTGCCAGCAGCTTCCCGGACCCTAGAGGGGGGACCCAGTACTTC. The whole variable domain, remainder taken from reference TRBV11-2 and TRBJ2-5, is EAGVAQSPRYKIIEKRQSVAFWCNPISGHATLYWYQQILGQGPKLLIQFQNNGVVDDSQLPKDRFSAERLKGVDSTLKIQPAKLEDSAVYLCASSFPDPRGGTQYFGPGTRLLVL.

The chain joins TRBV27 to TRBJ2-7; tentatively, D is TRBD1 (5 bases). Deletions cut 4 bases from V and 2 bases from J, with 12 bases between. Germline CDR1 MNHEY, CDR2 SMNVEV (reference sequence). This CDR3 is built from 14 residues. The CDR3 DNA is TGTGCCAGCAGTTATCTGGACAACCCCTACGAGCAGTACTTC. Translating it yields CASSYLDNPYEQYF.

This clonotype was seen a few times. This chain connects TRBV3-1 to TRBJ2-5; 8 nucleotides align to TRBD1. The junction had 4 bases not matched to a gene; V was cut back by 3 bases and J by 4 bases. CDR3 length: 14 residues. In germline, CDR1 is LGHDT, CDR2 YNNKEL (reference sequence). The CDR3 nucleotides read TGTGCCAGCAGCCAGAGGACAGGGCGAGAGACCCAGTACTTC. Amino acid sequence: CASSQRTGRETQYF.

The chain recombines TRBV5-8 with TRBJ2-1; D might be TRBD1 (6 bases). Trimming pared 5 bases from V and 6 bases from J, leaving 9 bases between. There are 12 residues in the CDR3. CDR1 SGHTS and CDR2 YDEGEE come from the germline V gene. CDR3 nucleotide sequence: TGTGCCAGCAGGAGCAGGGGCAATGAGCAGTTCTTC. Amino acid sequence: CASRSRGNEQFF.

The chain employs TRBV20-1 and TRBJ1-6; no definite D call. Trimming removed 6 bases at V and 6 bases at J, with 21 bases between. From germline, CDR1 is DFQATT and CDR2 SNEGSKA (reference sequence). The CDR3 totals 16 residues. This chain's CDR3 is CSALTGEPTCNSPLHF. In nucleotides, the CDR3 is TGCAGTGCCCTGACCGGAGAGCCTACCTGTAATTCACCCCTCCACTTT.

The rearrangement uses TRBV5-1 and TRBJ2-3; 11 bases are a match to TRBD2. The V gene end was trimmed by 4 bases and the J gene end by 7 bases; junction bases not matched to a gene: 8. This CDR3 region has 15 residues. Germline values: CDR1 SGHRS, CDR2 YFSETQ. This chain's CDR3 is CASSTSLAGGNTQYF. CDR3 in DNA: TGCGCCAGCAGCACCTCTCTAGCGGGGGGAAATACGCAGTATTTT. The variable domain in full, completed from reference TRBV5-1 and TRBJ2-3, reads KAGVTQTPRYLIKTRGQQVTLSCSPISGHRSVSWYQQTPGQGLQFLFEYFSETQRNKGNFPGRFSGRQFSNSRSEMNVSTLELGDSALYLCASSTSLAGGNTQYFGPGTRLTVL.

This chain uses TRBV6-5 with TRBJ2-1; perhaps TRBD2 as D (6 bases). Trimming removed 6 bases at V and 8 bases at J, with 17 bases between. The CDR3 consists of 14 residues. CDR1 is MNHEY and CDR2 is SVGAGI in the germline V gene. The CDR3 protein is CASSVRRLGDEQFF. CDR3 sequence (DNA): TGTGCCAGCAGCGTTCGAAGACTAGGCGATGAGCAGTTCTTC.

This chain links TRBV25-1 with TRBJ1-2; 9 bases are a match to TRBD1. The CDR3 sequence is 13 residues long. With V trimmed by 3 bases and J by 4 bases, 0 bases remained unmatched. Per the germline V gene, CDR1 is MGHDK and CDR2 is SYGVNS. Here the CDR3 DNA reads TGTGCCAGCAGTGAGGACAGGGGCTATGGCTACACCTTC. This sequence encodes CASSEDRGYGYTF.

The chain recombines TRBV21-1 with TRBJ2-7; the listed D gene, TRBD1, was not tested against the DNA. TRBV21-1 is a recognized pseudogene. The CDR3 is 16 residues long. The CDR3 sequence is CASSKGAHPSHHEQYF. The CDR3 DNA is TGTGCCAGCAGCAAAGGTGCCCACCCTTCCCATCACGAGCAGTACTTC.

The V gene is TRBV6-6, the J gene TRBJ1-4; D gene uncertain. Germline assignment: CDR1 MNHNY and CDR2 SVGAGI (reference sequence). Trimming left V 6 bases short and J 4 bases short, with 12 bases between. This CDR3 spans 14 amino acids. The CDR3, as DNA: TGTGCCAGCAGGGACCAGCGGGGTAATGAAAAACTGTTTTTT. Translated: CASRDQRGNEKLFF.

The DNA of the CDR3 is TGTGCCAGCAGTGAATGGGGACTAGCGGGGGCTCAACCAGACTACGAGCAGTACTTC. Protein: CASSEWGLAGAQPDYEQYF. V usage is TRBV6-1 and J usage is TRBJ2-7; 14 bases fit TRBD2. The CDR3 is made up of 19 amino acids. After removal of 2 bases from V and 3 bases from J, the junction contained 12 bases not matched to a gene. Germline values: CDR1 MNHNS, CDR2 SASEGT.

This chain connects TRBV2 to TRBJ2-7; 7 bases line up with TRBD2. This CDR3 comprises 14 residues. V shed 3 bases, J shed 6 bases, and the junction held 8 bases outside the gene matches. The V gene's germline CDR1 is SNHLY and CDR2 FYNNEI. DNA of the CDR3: TGTGCCAGCAGTGATCCGGGGGGAAACAGCGAGCAGTACTTC. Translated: CASSDPGGNSEQYF. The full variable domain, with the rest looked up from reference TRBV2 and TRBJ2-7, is EPEVTQTPSHQVTQMGQEVILRCVPISNHLYFYWYRQILGQKVEFLVSFYNNEISEKSEIFDDQFSVERPDGSNFTLKIRSTKLEDSAMYFCASSDPGGNSEQYFGPGTRLTVT.